The clone carrying this T cell receptor beta chain has only a few counts. The antigen is unknown. This sample is part of a study of T cells in localized non-small cell lung cancer. Germline values: CDR1 SGDLS, CDR2 YYNGEE. Trimming took 6 bases from V and 3 from J, leaving 18 bases between them. This CDR3 has 16 amino acids. Some clones are missing from TCRdb's copy, which holds only in-frame ones; the method was immunoSEQ multiplex PCR. The sample gives 75,000 to 80,000 clones, 80% of which show up once; less than 9.5% is in the top ten. Study findings and constraints: A median of around 60 clones ranked among the top 100 in tumor appeared in adjacent lung.

The material was peripheral blood, obtained before any cancer treatment. V gene TRBV9 combines with J gene TRBJ2-2; a weak D match, TRBD2 (6 bases). This TCR was sampled from a female donor older than 55 with stage I lung adenocarcinoma. The CDR3 nucleotides read TGTGCCAGCACCCCAATGGGGACTTTACACACCGGGGAGCTGTTTTTT. Protein: CASTPMGTLHTGELFF.